The 21 T cell receptor beta chains presented below share a single source sample, sequenced in a study of beta chain features in type 1 diabetes. Investigators reverse transcribed all isolated RNA, so they sequenced expressed TCRB transcripts. Here immunoSEQ multiplex PCR was the method, and the copy in TCRdb shows in-frame clones only, minus some. In the table there are about 340,000 clones, approximately 13% of which are singletons. No antigen has been assigned to these receptors. Findings and caveats of the study: Significant though moderate, a shortening of TCRB CDR3s appeared in all four CD4+ subsets of Type 1 diabetes patients.

The specimen was naive CD4+ T cells from blood. The receptors stem from a woman between 18 and 30 years old with type 1 diabetes.

This clone was recorded a few times. The CDR3 loop is CASSLGSSGRSNEQYF. CDR3 nucleotides: TGCGCCAGCAGCTTGGGCTCTAGCGGGAGGAGTAACGAGCAGTACTTC. The rearrangement joins TRBV5-1 to TRBJ2-7; 11 bases are shared with TRBD2. Germline CDR1 reads SGHRS; CDR2 reads YFSETQ. This CDR3 is built from 16 residues. With 0 bases clipped from V and 5 bases from J, the junction kept 7 bases outside the gene matches.

J is TRBJ2-5 and V is TRBV7-2; 8 nucleotides agree with TRBD2. This CDR3 region has 15 residues. The ends lost 4 bases at V and 7 bases at J; junction bases unmatched: 11. CDR1 and CDR2 (germline): SGHTA, FQGNSA. The CDR3 is CASSSPRTSLATQYF. Here the CDR3 DNA reads TGTGCCAGCAGCTCACCCCGGACTAGCTTAGCGACCCAGTACTTC.

This chain links TRBV2 with TRBJ1-1; D possibly corresponds to TRBD1 (6 bases). The CDR3 totals 13 residues. Trimming cost V 6 bases and J 4 bases, with 12 bases left between them. Germline V gene lookup returns CDR1 SNHLY and CDR2 FYNNEI. CDR3 residues: CASSSDRTTEAFF. Here the CDR3 DNA reads TGTGCCAGCAGCAGCGACAGGACCACTGAAGCTTTCTTT.

On this clone: The identical CDR3 is also encoded by other nucleotide sequences in the sample. The rearrangement links TRBV30 to TRBJ1-1; D is ambiguous. The CDR3 consists of 13 residues. In germline, CDR1 is GTSNPN, CDR2 SVGIG (reference sequence). With 5 bases removed from V and 2 bases from J, the gap between germline ends came to 12 bases. The CDR3 sequence is CAWSRDLNTEAFF. CDR3 DNA sequence: TGTGCCTGGTCCCGGGATCTTAACACTGAAGCTTTCTTT.

This clone was recorded a few times. The chain combines TRBV18 with TRBJ2-1; 12 nucleotides match TRBD2. This CDR3 has 17 residues. V trimming: 6 bases; J trimming: 5 bases; junction bases outside the gene matches: 11. Germline V CDR1 and CDR2: KGHSH, LQKENI. CDR3 in amino acids: CASSPGLAGGTDNEQFF. The DNA for the CDR3 is TGTGCCAGCTCCCCGGGCCTAGCGGGAGGGACGGACAATGAGCAGTTCTTC. The whole variable domain, filled in from reference TRBV18 and TRBJ2-1, reads NAGVMQNPRHLVRRRGQEARLRCSPMKGHSHVYWYRQLPEEGLKFMVYLQKENIIDESGMPKERFSAEFPKEGPSILRIQQVVRGDSAAYFCASSPGLAGGTDNEQFFGPGTRLTVL.

The chain combines TRBV2 with TRBJ2-3, with 7 bases that match TRBD1. Germline lookup yields CDR1 SNHLY and CDR2 FYNNEI. CDR3 length equals 13 residues. After removal of 7 bases from V and 4 bases from J, the junction contained 5 bases not matched to a gene. CDR3 coding DNA: TGTGCCAGCACGGGACAGTCACCAGATACGCAGTATTTT. It encodes CASTGQSPDTQYF.

The chain employs TRBV11-3 and TRBJ1-2; 10 nucleotides line up with TRBD1. The CDR3 is 16 amino acids. V trimming: 3 bases; J trimming: 3 bases; junction bases outside the gene matches: 7. Germline-derived CDR1 and CDR2 are SGHNT and YENEEA. CDR3 in amino acids: CASSFGRGQGDYGYTF. The DNA for the CDR3 is TGTGCCAGCAGCTTTGGCCGAGGACAGGGGGACTATGGCTACACCTTC.

The chain couples TRBV11-2 to TRBJ2-2, with 11 nucleotides matching TRBD2. Germline lookup yields CDR1 SGHAT and CDR2 FQNNGV. V gave up 6 bases and J gave up 4 bases; unmatched junction bases: 7. There are 16 residues in the CDR3. The CDR3 coding sequence is TGTGCCAGCAGACCTATAGCGGGAGGGAGCACCGGGGAGCTGTTTTTT. Its protein product is CASRPIAGGSTGELFF.

The chain has TRBV18 and TRBJ1-5, with 8 bases fitting TRBD1. Germline V gene lookup returns CDR1 KGHSH and CDR2 LQKENI. This CDR3 has 17 residues. With V trimmed by 3 bases and J by 0 bases, 7 bases remained unmatched. The CDR3 sequence is CASSPGQEHYSNQPQHF. The CDR3 nucleotides read TGTGCCAGCTCACCGGGACAGGAGCATTATAGCAATCAGCCCCAGCATTTT.

This clone has just a few counts. This chain uses TRBV27 with TRBJ2-1; perhaps TRBD2 as D (6 bases). Germline V CDR1 and CDR2: MNHEY, SMNVEV (reference sequence). Between the trimmed V and J ends, which lost 6 bases and 3 bases, there was a span of 15 bases. The CDR3 has 15 residues. CDR3 DNA sequence: TGTGCCAGCAGAGACGGTGGACTATACTACAATGAGCAGTTCTTC. This codes for CASRDGGLYYNEQFF.

This clone was seen only a few times. The V gene is TRBV28, the J gene TRBJ2-1; 7 nucleotides line up with TRBD2. Germline CDR1 reads MDHEN; CDR2 reads SYDVKM. The CDR3 consists of 18 residues. V shed 6 bases, J shed 0 bases, and the junction held 14 bases outside the gene matches. The chain's CDR3 is CASSIFLGGGSSYNEQFF. The CDR3 bases are TGTGCCAGCAGCATATTTTTAGGTGGCGGGAGCTCCTACAATGAGCAGTTCTTC.

This clone was picked up a small number of times. The chain combines TRBV30 with TRBJ2-3, with TRBD2 identical over 8 bases. CDR1 is GTSNPN, CDR2 SVGIG, per germline (reference sequence). CDR3 length equals 15 residues. J was trimmed by 0 bases and V by 1 base; bases with no gene match: 3. The CDR3 coding sequence is TGTGCCTGGAGTGGGACGGGGGGGAGCACAGATACGCAGTATTTT. It encodes CAWSGTGGSTDTQYF.

In this sample, this clone turned up a few times. The chain has TRBV30 and TRBJ1-2; 10 positions match TRBD1. The CDR3 contains 15 residues. Germline V gives CDR1 GTSNPN, CDR2 SVGIG (reference sequence). The trim removed 4 bases at V and 6 bases at J, leaving 11 bases unmatched. In DNA, the CDR3 is TGTGCCTGGACCCTACGGGACAGGGGAATGGATGGCTACACCTTC. It translates to CAWTLRDRGMDGYTF.

V and J are TRBV6-5 and TRBJ2-6; a possible D gene is TRBD2 (6 bases). CDR1 is MNHEY and CDR2 is SVGAGI in the germline V gene. CDR3 length equals 15 residues. Between the trimmed V and J ends, which lost 5 bases and 6 bases, there was a span of 14 bases. As DNA, the CDR3 is TGTGCCAGCAGTGGAGGGCAGGCCCCGGCCAACGTCCTGACTTTC. Protein: CASSGGQAPANVLTF.

The genes are TRBV27 and TRBJ1-2; D is unresolved. V was clipped by 0 bases and J by 5 bases, with 13 bases between them. This CDR3 has 15 amino acids. Per the germline V gene, CDR1 is MNHEY and CDR2 is SMNVEV (reference sequence). The CDR3: CASSLSTAPFYGYTF. DNA of the CDR3: TGTGCCAGCAGTTTATCCACAGCCCCATTTTATGGCTACACCTTC.

About this clone itself: Other DNA sequences in this sample translate to the same CDR3. V usage is TRBV2 and J usage is TRBJ1-5; TRBD1 agrees at 9 bases. With V trimmed by 6 bases and J by 4 bases, 1 base remained unmatched. This CDR3 spans 13 amino acids. Germline lookup yields CDR1 SNHLY and CDR2 FYNNEI. The CDR3 spells CASSGQGNQPQHF. CDR3 nucleotides: TGTGCCAGCAGCGGACAGGGGAATCAGCCCCAGCATTTT. Drawing the rest from reference TRBV2 and TRBJ1-5, the complete variable domain is EPEVTQTPSHQVTQMGQEVILRCVPISNHLYFYWYRQILGQKVEFLVSFYNNEISEKSEIFDDQFSVERPDGSNFTLKIRSTKLEDSAMYFCASSGQGNQPQHFGDGTRLSIL.

The V gene is TRBV7-9, the J gene TRBJ1-2; D might be TRBD1 (6 bases). The V gene lost 1 base and the J gene lost 4 bases, with 10 bases spanning the gap. The CDR3 spans 14 residues. Per germline, CDR1 SEHNR and CDR2 FQNEAQ (reference sequence). The CDR3 here is CASSLGTESYGYTF. In nucleotides, the CDR3 is TGTGCCAGCAGCTTAGGGACAGAAAGCTATGGCTACACCTTC. The complete variable domain, with remaining parts taken from reference TRBV7-9 and TRBJ1-2, reads DTGVSQNPRHKITKRGQNVTFRCDPISEHNRLYWYRQTLGQGPEFLTYFQNEAQLEKSRLLSDRFSAERPKGSFSTLEIQRTEQGDSAMYLCASSLGTESYGYTFGSGTRLTVV.

V is TRBV7-2 and J is TRBJ2-7; D not resolved. This CDR3 has 14 amino acids. V gave up 1 base and J gave up 2 bases, with 9 bases separating them. The V gene's germline CDR1 is SGHTA and CDR2 FQGNSA. CDR3 sequence (DNA): TGTGCCAGCAGCTTAGGCCAGGCCACCTACGAGCAGTACGTC. It translates to CASSLGQATYEQYV.

The V gene is TRBV30, the J gene TRBJ1-3; no clear D gene. CDR1 and CDR2 (germline): GTSNPN, SVGIG (reference sequence). This CDR3 has 13 amino acids. Trimming took 1 base from V and 2 from J, leaving 6 bases between them. CDR3 protein: CAWSGTTGNTIYF. CDR3 nucleotide sequence: TGTGCCTGGAGTGGCACTACTGGAAACACCATATATTTT.

The V call is TRBV14, the J call TRBJ2-7, with 12 nucleotides matching TRBD2. Germline assignment: CDR1 SGHDN and CDR2 FVKESK. The CDR3 covers 15 residues. V was pared by 4 bases and J by 2 bases, with 3 bases of the junction left unmatched. The CDR3 reads CASSPTSGRPYEQYV. As DNA, the CDR3 is TGTGCCAGCAGCCCGACTAGCGGGAGACCCTACGAGCAGTACGTC.

This clone was recorded a few times. This chain links TRBV14 with TRBJ2-7; maybe TRBD2 (5 bases). CDR3 length equals 14 residues. V lost 3 bases and J lost 2, with 11 bases in between. Per the germline V gene, CDR1 is SGHDN and CDR2 is FVKESK. CDR3: CASSQAGSAYEQYV. CDR3 coding DNA: TGTGCCAGCAGCCAGGCGGGCAGTGCCTACGAGCAGTACGTC.